This T cell receptor (beta chain) comes out of a study of blood T cell repertoires in COVID-19. Recovered Cohort 3 donors showed two negative PCRs, clearance, or symptom resolution. As handled by the study authors: Scientists estimated how many nucleated cells there were by amplifying reference gene primers. Sequencing was performed with immunoSEQ multiplex PCR; in TCRdb, only in-frame clones are kept and a portion is missing. D and trimming come from the DNA, and the V and J calls and clone size come from that table. The data contain about 320,000 clones, roughly 90% of them singletons. The CDR3 spans 19 residues. Per the germline V gene, CDR1 is SGHRS and CDR2 is YFSETQ. V was pared by 7 bases and J by 7 bases, with 22 bases of the junction left unmatched.

The material sequenced was PBMCs or T cells enriched from blood (not recorded which). The gene calls are TRBV5-1 and TRBJ2-7; 14 bases are a match to TRBD2. The clonotype was recovered from a man aged 60-69 years who had recovered from COVID-19. CDR3 nucleotides: TGCGCCAGCGGTCCTCTACCGGGGAGACTAGCGGGAGGGCCGGGGGAGCAGTACTTC. It specifies CASGPLPGRLAGGPGEQYF.